These 18 T cell receptor beta chains came from one sample sequenced in a study of breast tumors, draining lymph nodes, adjacent tissues. The lymph nodes were axillary draining lymph nodes from breast cancer patients. TCRdb redid the calling of the multiplex PCR reads with MiXCR, one entry per CDR3 protein. The repertoire holds roughly 260,000 distinct CDR3 sequences, with around 30% as singletons. The sample comprised axillary lymph node tissue. These receptors were collected from a female donor with breast cancer. Some clones in this sample may be carry-over from other donors' samples.

This clonotype was detected ten times or more. This chain joins TRBV4-1 and TRBJ2-7, with D perhaps TRBD2 (6 bases). This CDR3 has 15 amino acids. The V gene lost 0 bases and the J gene lost 2 bases, with 11 bases spanning the gap. The V gene's germline CDR1 is MGHRA and CDR2 YSYEKL. CDR3 sequence: CASSQEFTSPYEQYF. The CDR3 coding sequence is TGCGCCAGCAGCCAAGAATTCACTAGCCCCTACGAGCAGTACTTC.

Many counts were recorded for this clonotype. V is TRBV25-1 and J is TRBJ2-5; TRBD2 agrees at 11 bases. The CDR3 extends over 16 amino acids. Germline CDR1 reads MGHDK; CDR2 reads SYGVNS. The J segment lost 2 bases and the V segment lost 4 bases, leaving 6 bases of the junction unmatched. The CDR3 DNA reads TGTGCCAGCAGTGGTGGGACTAGCGGTTTACAAGAGACCCAGTACTTC. Residues: CASSGGTSGLQETQYF.

The rearrangement joins TRBV7-3 to TRBJ2-5; 8 nucleotides line up with TRBD2. The CDR3 spans 15 residues. Germline trimming cut 5 bases from V and 4 bases from J; bases unmatched to any gene: 9. The germline CDR1 and CDR2 sequences are SGHTA and FQGTGA. The CDR3 region is CASSNPGLVVETQYF. The DNA for the CDR3 is TGTGCCAGCAGCAACCCGGGACTAGTAGTAGAGACCCAGTACTTC.

This clonotype was observed many times. V is TRBV7-2 and J is TRBJ2-7; a weak D match, TRBD2 (6 bases). Per germline, CDR1 SGHTA and CDR2 FQGNSA. With 5 bases removed from V and 3 bases from J, the gap between germline ends came to 14 bases. The length of the CDR3 is 14 residues. The CDR3 nucleotides read TGTGCCAGCAGCCCGGACTATAGGAGCTACGAGCAGTACTTC. Encoded protein: CASSPDYRSYEQYF.

J is TRBJ2-7 and V is TRBV7-2, with a possible D match to TRBD2 (5 bases). Looked up from germline, CDR1 is SGHTA and CDR2 is FQGNSA. This CDR3 comprises 14 residues. V gave up 3 bases and J gave up 13 bases, with 22 bases separating them. CDR3 residues: CASSFSGILYVQYF. In DNA, the CDR3 is TGTGCCAGCAGCTTCTCCGGGATTCTCTACGTGCAATACTTC.

The sample holds one count of this clonotype. At one end the junction does not follow the germline gene, possibly because of a read error. The V call is TRBV9, the J call TRBJ2-5; 9 nucleotides line up with TRBD2. Germline CDR1 SGDLS, CDR2 YYNGEE. This CDR3 comprises 15 residues. The CDR3 coding sequence is TGTGCCAGCAGCGCAGGGGGACTAGCAGAAGAGACCCAGCACTTC. Translated: CASSAGGLAEETQHF. Based on the CDR3 plus reference TRBV9 and TRBJ2-5, the full variable domain is DSGVTQTPKHLITATGQRVTLRCSPRSGDLSVYWYQQSLDQGLQFLIQYYNGEERAKGNILERFSAQQFPDLHSELNLSSLELGDSALYFCASSAGGLAEETQHFGPGTRLLVL.

This clonotype was observed at least ten times. The rearrangement links TRBV5-8 to TRBJ1-5, with D possibly being TRBD1 (5 bases). Germline CDR1 SGHTS, CDR2 YDEGEE. CDR3 length equals 16 residues. The germline V and J ends were trimmed by 4 bases and 3 bases, with 17 bases remaining between them. In nucleotides, the CDR3 is TGTGCCAGCAGCCTATTCCAGGGCTTCTCCAATCAGCCCCAGCATTTT. Protein product: CASSLFQGFSNQPQHF.

About this clonotype itself: A much larger clone differs by one base, so this may be a read error. The chain links TRBV4-1 to TRBJ2-1; D ambiguous. Trimming removed 0 bases at V and 6 bases at J, with 12 bases between. CDR1 is MGHRA and CDR2 is YSYEKL in the germline V gene. The CDR3 covers 15 residues. This chain's CDR3 is CASSQDHLSANEQFF. The DNA of the CDR3 is TGCGCCAGCAGCCAAGACCACCTGAGCGCCAATGAGCAGTTCTTC.

This clonotype was found many times. The chain has TRBV7-2 and TRBJ1-4; 9 nucleotides align to TRBD1. Germline loops: CDR1 SGHTA, CDR2 FQGNSA. The trim removed 4 bases at V and 7 bases at J, leaving 7 bases unmatched. This CDR3 region has 15 residues. CDR3 sequence: CASSSPGQGGEKLFF. The DNA for the CDR3 is TGTGCCAGCAGCTCCCCGGGACAGGGAGGTGAAAAACTGTTTTTT.

This clonotype was recorded at least ten times. The rearrangement uses TRBV10-3 and TRBJ1-2, with D possibly TRBD1 on 5 matching bases. The CDR3 covers 15 residues. Germline lookup yields CDR1 ENHRY and CDR2 SYGVKD. With 4 bases removed from V and 4 bases from J, the gap between germline ends came to 16 bases. The CDR3 DNA follows: TGTGCCATCAGTGTGGGGGATTTGGGGGGCTATGGCTACACCTTC. Amino acid sequence: CAISVGDLGGYGYTF.

About this clonotype: This may come from a read error, since a much larger clone is one base off. The missing conserved phenylalanine or tryptophan at the end of this CDR3 makes a read error likely. This chain joins TRBV9 and TRBJ2-1; 8 bases fit TRBD1. Trimming removed 2 bases from V and 6 bases from J; junction bases left unmatched: 1. The CDR3 is 13 residues long. Germline values: CDR1 SGDLS, CDR2 YYNGEE. Here the CDR3 reads CASSVGQGNEQFS. CDR3 DNA sequence: TGTGCCAGCAGCGTCGGACAGGGCAATGAGCAGTTCTCC.

In the case of this clonotype: Germline is not matched at one junction end, which may reflect a read error. The rearrangement links TRBV4-2 to TRBJ2-1; 7 bases map to TRBD2. Germline V gives CDR1 LGHNA, CDR2 YNFKEQ. This CDR3 is 15 amino acids long. The CDR3 here is CASGQDSGIYNEQFF. As DNA, the CDR3 is TGTGCCAGCGGCCAAGACAGCGGGATATACAATGAGCAGTTCTTC.

The chain has TRBV9 and TRBJ1-4; maybe TRBD1 (6 bases). This CDR3 has 14 residues. Germline V gene data show CDR1 as SGDLS and CDR2 as YYNGEE. V was pared by 0 bases and J by 6 bases, with 9 bases between. Here the CDR3 DNA reads TGTGCCAGCAGCGTAGAGGCAGGGGATGAAAAACTGTTTTTT. Protein: CASSVEAGDEKLFF.

The CDR3 sequence: CASSLERTRPGETQYF. The CDR3 DNA sequence: TGTGCCAGCAGCTTAGAGCGGACTAGACCAGGGGAGACCCAGTACTTC. The chain is built from TRBV7-2 and TRBJ2-5, with 7 bases matching TRBD2. Germline-derived CDR1 and CDR2 are SGHTA and FQGNSA. V dropped 1 base and J dropped 5; count of bases not matched to a gene: 10. The CDR3 spans 16 residues.

This clonotype appeared many times. The chain has TRBV19 and TRBJ2-1; tentatively, D is TRBD1 (5 bases). V was shortened by 8 bases and J by 3 bases, with 11 bases between the two germline ends. The CDR3 is made up of 13 amino acids. Germline V lookup: CDR1 LNHDA, CDR2 SQIVND (reference sequence). The CDR3 sequence is CASSPTDYNEQFF. CDR3 bases: TGTGCCAGTTCCCCGACAGACTACAATGAGCAGTTCTTC.

For this clonotype: A much larger clone sits a single nucleotide away, making a read error possible. V usage is TRBV4-3 and J usage is TRBJ2-2; 7 bases fit TRBD1. Germline V gene sequence: CDR1 LGHNA, CDR2 YSLEER. The CDR3 runs 14 residues. The CDR3 is CASGHRTGTGELFF. For the CDR3, the DNA is TGCGCCAGCGGCCACCGGACAGGCACCGGGGAGCTGTTTTTT.

This clonotype was seen more than once but under ten times. A read error may be the cause here, since a much bigger clone is one base away. The conserved phenylalanine or tryptophan normally closing the CDR3 is absent here, so this likely arose from a read error. The rearrangement links TRBV7-9 to TRBJ2-1; TRBD2 is a possible D gene (6 bases). The germline V gene has CDR1 SEHNR and CDR2 FQNEAQ (reference sequence). The CDR3 extends over 14 amino acids. V gave up 3 bases and J gave up 7 bases, with 13 bases separating them. CDR3 loop: CASSFLQRANEQFL. The CDR3 coding sequence is TGTGCCAGCAGCTTTCTTCAGCGGGCGAATGAGCAGTTCCTC.

This clonotype was counted at least ten times. The chain has TRBV7-2 and TRBJ2-1, with TRBD2 matching 13 bases. With 3 bases clipped from V and 1 base from J, the junction kept 12 bases outside the gene matches. The CDR3 runs 20 residues. CDR1 and CDR2 from the germline V gene are SGHTA and FQGNSA. CDR3 region: CASSLRTSGRATLSYNEQFF. CDR3 nucleotide sequence: TGTGCCAGCAGCTTGCGGACTAGCGGGAGAGCCACACTATCCTACAATGAGCAGTTCTTC.